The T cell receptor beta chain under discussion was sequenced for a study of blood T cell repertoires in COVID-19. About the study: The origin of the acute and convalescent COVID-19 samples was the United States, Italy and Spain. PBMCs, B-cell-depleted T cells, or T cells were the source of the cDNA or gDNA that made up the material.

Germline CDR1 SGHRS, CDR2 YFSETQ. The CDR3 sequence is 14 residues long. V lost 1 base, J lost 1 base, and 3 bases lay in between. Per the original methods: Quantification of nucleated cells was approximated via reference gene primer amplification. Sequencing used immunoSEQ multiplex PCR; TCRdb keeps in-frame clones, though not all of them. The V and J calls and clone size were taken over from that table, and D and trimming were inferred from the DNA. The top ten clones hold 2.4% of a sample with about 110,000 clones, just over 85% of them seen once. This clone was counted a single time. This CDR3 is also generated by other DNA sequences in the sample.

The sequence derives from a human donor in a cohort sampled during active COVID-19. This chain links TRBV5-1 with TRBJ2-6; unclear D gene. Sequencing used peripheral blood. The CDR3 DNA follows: TGCGCCAGCAGCTTGTCATCTGGGGCCAACGTCCTGACTTTC. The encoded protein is CASSLSSGANVLTF.